Below are 32 T cell receptor beta chains sequenced from a single sample in a study of cytomegalovirus exposure and HLA in healthy donors. PCR was performed using 60 Vbeta and 13 Jbeta primers. TCRdb's table, derived via immunoSEQ multiplex PCR, lists solely in-frame clones and lacks some. The table shows over 100,000 clones, with approximately 70% occurring only once. The sequenced material came from PBMCs. These receptors all stem from a man aged 25 to 40 in good health and CMV-seropositive.

The rearrangement links TRBV25-1 to TRBJ1-6, with D uncertain. The germline CDR1 and CDR2 sequences are MGHDK and SYGVNS. The CDR3 is 14 residues long. V shed 6 bases and J shed 7 bases, with 13 bases lying between them. The CDR3 here is CASSGGFLNSPLHF. CDR3 DNA sequence: TGTGCCAGCAGCGGAGGGTTTCTGAATTCACCCCTCCACTTT.

This clone appeared a single time. The sample contains more than one DNA sequence encoding this CDR3. The chain couples TRBV2 to TRBJ2-1; 11 bases match TRBD2. Germline V CDR1 and CDR2: SNHLY, FYNNEI. With 5 bases clipped from V and 9 bases from J, the junction kept 9 bases outside the gene matches. CDR3 length equals 15 residues. This chain's CDR3 is CASSNSGGGIGEQFF. CDR3 nucleotides: TGTGCCAGCAGTAATAGCGGGGGGGGGATCGGTGAGCAGTTCTTC.

Here the CDR3 DNA reads TGTGCCAGCAGCCCTCACGGGACTAGCGGGGGGGCCTACAATGAGCAGTTCTTC. Translation gives CASSPHGTSGGAYNEQFF. The chain has TRBV7-3 and TRBJ2-1, with 16 bases fitting TRBD2. The trim removed 5 bases at V and 2 bases at J, leaving 6 bases unmatched. The germline CDR1 and CDR2 sequences are SGHTA and FQGTGA. The CDR3 consists of 18 residues.

This clone was counted only a few times. The chain employs TRBV6-1 and TRBJ2-7, with 7 nucleotides matching TRBD2. V was pared by 2 bases and J by 5 bases, with 9 bases of the junction left unmatched. Per the germline V gene, CDR1 is MNHNS and CDR2 is SASEGT. This CDR3 spans 15 amino acids. CDR3 sequence (DNA): TGTGCCAGCAGTGAATCAGCGGGGTCCCCCAACGAGCAGTACTTC. Its protein product is CASSESAGSPNEQYF.

Of note for this clone: At one of its ends the junction is not consistent with the germline gene, which may arise from a read error. The rearrangement uses TRBV7-9 and TRBJ2-1; possibly TRBD1 for D (5 bases). Germline V gene sequence: CDR1 SEHNR, CDR2 FQNEAQ (reference sequence). The CDR3 is made up of 16 amino acids. CDR3 residues: CSSRTLRGISYNEQFF. The CDR3 nucleotides are TGTTCCAGCAGGACCCTAAGGGGCATCTCCTACAATGAGCAGTTCTTC.

This rearrangement joins TRBV4-1 to TRBJ2-7, with a tentative D call TRBD1 (6 bases). In germline, CDR1 is MGHRA, CDR2 YSYEKL. The length of the CDR3 is 15 residues. Trimming pared 1 base from V and 0 bases from J, leaving 10 bases between. The CDR3 sequence: CASSQAWDNSYEQYF. In DNA, the CDR3 is TGCGCCAGCAGCCAAGCGTGGGACAACTCCTACGAGCAGTACTTC.

V usage is TRBV27 and J usage is TRBJ1-4; a possible D gene is TRBD1 (5 bases). CDR3 length equals 15 residues. Germline loops: CDR1 MNHEY, CDR2 SMNVEV (reference sequence). V was cut by 1 base and J by 8 bases, with 14 bases left in between. CDR3 region: CASSLWAGYGEKLFF. The DNA for the CDR3 is TGTGCCAGCAGTTTATGGGCAGGGTATGGGGAAAAACTGTTTTTT.

The chain combines TRBV28 with TRBJ2-2, with D maybe TRBD1 (8 bases). Trimming pared 2 bases from V and 3 bases from J, leaving 16 bases between. Germline assignment: CDR1 MDHEN and CDR2 SYDVKM. The CDR3 consists of 17 residues. This CDR3 reads CASSLTGGGGHTGELFF. In nucleotides, the CDR3 is TGTGCCAGCAGTTTAACAGGGGGGGGTGGTCACACCGGGGAGCTGTTTTTT.

The chain links TRBV27 to TRBJ2-5, with a possible D match to TRBD2 (6 bases). The CDR3 totals 14 residues. The V and J ends lost 6 bases and 0 bases respectively, with 11 bases between them. Germline V gives CDR1 MNHEY, CDR2 SMNVEV (reference sequence). The CDR3: CASRLGLNQETQYF. CDR3 coding DNA: TGTGCCAGCAGACTGGGACTGAACCAAGAGACCCAGTACTTC.

The chain combines TRBV6-5 with TRBJ1-4, with 10 bases lining up with TRBD1. The CDR3 has 15 amino acids. With 6 bases clipped from V and 7 bases from J, the junction kept 8 bases outside the gene matches. Looked up from germline, CDR1 is MNHEY and CDR2 is SVGAGI. The DNA for the CDR3 is TGTGCCAGCAGCGACAGGGGGCGCGGCGGTGAAAAACTGTTTTTT. Translating it yields CASSDRGRGGEKLFF.

The gene calls are TRBV6-1 and TRBJ2-1; 7 nucleotides line up with TRBD1. V was clipped by 0 bases and J by 7 bases; unmatched bases: 12. The CDR3 is 17 amino acids. The germline CDR1 and CDR2 sequences are MNHNS and SASEGT. The CDR3 region has the DNA TGTGCCAGCAGTGAAGCGTGGCAGGCCCCGGGACAGAATGAGCAGTTCTTC. Its translation is CASSEAWQAPGQNEQFF.

The rearrangement links TRBV30 to TRBJ2-5; possible D gene TRBD2, 5 bases. CDR1 is GTSNPN, CDR2 SVGIG, per germline (reference sequence). This CDR3 is 12 amino acids long. V lost 4 bases to trimming and J lost 1 base, with 7 bases between them. CDR3 sequence (DNA): TGTGCCTGGATCCGGGGCCAAGAGACCCAGTACTTC. Translation gives CAWIRGQETQYF.

The chain recombines TRBV30 with TRBJ1-2; 8 nucleotides line up with TRBD1. Germline CDR1 reads GTSNPN; CDR2 reads SVGIG (reference sequence). CDR3 size: 16 residues. Trimming at V came to 5 bases and at J to 6 bases, leaving 17 bases not matched to a gene. CDR3 DNA sequence: TGTGCCTGGTTACCGAGGGGCAGGGGGCCTGTGGATGGCTACACCTTC. Residues: CAWLPRGRGPVDGYTF.

The V gene is TRBV9, the J gene TRBJ2-2, with a weak D call TRBD2 (5 bases). The germline V gene has CDR1 SGDLS and CDR2 YYNGEE. The CDR3 length is 14 residues. V was trimmed by 7 bases and J by 7 bases, leaving 17 bases between them. CDR3 nucleotide sequence: TGTGCCAGCGGTCCCGGGAAGGTCGGCGGGGAGCTGTTTTTT. Translation gives CASGPGKVGGELFF.

This clone was observed a few times. The genes are TRBV7-6 and TRBJ2-6; TRBD2 matches at 8 bases. This CDR3 region has 18 residues. The germline V gene encodes CDR1 SGHVS and CDR2 FNYEAQ. The J segment lost 1 base and the V segment lost 5 bases, leaving 10 bases of the junction unmatched. Here the CDR3 reads CASSPRAGGRSGANVLTF. CDR3 nucleotides: TGTGCCAGCAGCCCAAGGGCGGGGGGAAGGTCTGGGGCCAACGTCCTGACTTTC.

This chain links TRBV5-1 with TRBJ2-2; the match to TRBD2 covers 7 bases. The V gene's germline CDR1 is SGHRS and CDR2 YFSETQ. The CDR3 spans 16 residues. After removal of 0 bases from V and 4 bases from J, the junction contained 6 bases not matched to a gene. Written as DNA, the CDR3 is TGCGCCAGCAGCTTGGCCTCGACTAGCCTCACCGGGGAGCTGTTTTTT. Translating gives CASSLASTSLTGELFF. Drawing the rest from reference TRBV5-1 and TRBJ2-2, the complete variable domain is KAGVTQTPRYLIKTRGQQVTLSCSPISGHRSVSWYQQTPGQGLQFLFEYFSETQRNKGNFPGRFSGRQFSNSRSEMNVSTLELGDSALYLCASSLASTSLTGELFFGEGSRLTVL.

The chain carries TRBV29-1 and TRBJ2-5; 9 nucleotides align to TRBD1. The CDR3 is 14 residues long. The germline gives CDR1 SQVTM, CDR2 ANQGSEA. J lost 2 bases, V lost 4 bases, and 5 bases had no gene match. The CDR3 coding sequence is TGCAGCGTTGTTACAGGGGGCCCACAAGAGACCCAGTACTTC. It is translated as CSVVTGGPQETQYF.

The chain uses TRBV5-4 and TRBJ2-3; TRBD2 agrees at 14 bases. CDR3 length equals 17 residues. Germline loops: CDR1 SGHNT, CDR2 YYREEE (reference sequence). The J segment lost 1 base and the V segment lost 3 bases, leaving 4 bases of the junction unmatched. CDR3 coding DNA: TGTGCCAGCAGCTCCGGACTAGCGGGGGGCCGCACAGATACGCAGTATTTT. Translating it yields CASSSGLAGGRTDTQYF. Filled out from reference TRBV5-4 and TRBJ2-3, the complete variable domain reads ETGVTQSPTHLIKTRGQQVTLRCSSQSGHNTVSWYQQALGQGPQFIFQYYREEENGRGNFPPRFSGLQFPNYSSELNVNALELDDSALYLCASSSGLAGGRTDTQYFGPGTRLTVL.

A few counts support this clone. The gene calls are TRBV29-1 and TRBJ2-7; 7 nucleotides match TRBD2. The CDR3 loop spans 16 amino acids. In germline, CDR1 is SQVTM, CDR2 ANQGSEA. Trimming took 6 bases from V and 0 from J; bases not matched to a gene: 14. The CDR3 reads CSVPPNVAGLSYEQYV. DNA of the CDR3: TGCAGCGTACCCCCGAATGTAGCGGGTCTCTCCTACGAGCAGTACGTC.

The V and J genes are TRBV9 and TRBJ1-4, with TRBD1 identical over 7 bases. The germline CDR1 and CDR2 sequences are SGDLS and YYNGEE. V lost 3 bases to trimming and J lost 8 bases; unmatched junction nucleotides: 10. This CDR3 comprises 15 residues. This CDR3 reads CASSALQGLGEKLFF. The CDR3, as DNA: TGTGCCAGCAGCGCCTTACAGGGGTTGGGGGAAAAACTGTTTTTT. The variable domain in full, with the rest retrieved from reference TRBV9 and TRBJ1-4, is DSGVTQTPKHLITATGQRVTLRCSPRSGDLSVYWYQQSLDQGLQFLIQYYNGEERAKGNILERFSAQQFPDLHSELNLSSLELGDSALYFCASSALQGLGEKLFFGSGTQLSVL.

The rearrangement links TRBV30 to TRBJ1-2; 9 bases line up with TRBD1. The CDR3 covers 13 residues. Per the germline V gene, CDR1 is GTSNPN and CDR2 is SVGIG (reference sequence). Trimming took 8 bases from V and 4 from J; bases not matched to a gene: 8. In DNA, the CDR3 is TGTGCCGGGGAACAGGGGGCTGGCTATGGCTACACCTTC. Protein: CAGEQGAGYGYTF.

This clone was seen just once. V is TRBV25-1 and J is TRBJ1-5; 8 nucleotides line up with TRBD1. Germline trimming cut 4 bases from V and 5 bases from J; bases unmatched to any gene: 4. This CDR3 has 14 amino acids. The germline V gene has CDR1 MGHDK and CDR2 SYGVNS. CDR3 coding DNA: TGTGCCAGCAGTGGGACAGGGAGGGATCAGCCCCAGCATTTT. This codes for CASSGTGRDQPQHF.

J is TRBJ1-3 and V is TRBV4-3; D remains unclear. The CDR3 consists of 17 residues. Per the germline V gene, CDR1 is LGHNA and CDR2 is YSLEER. V lost 0 bases to trimming and J lost 0 bases, with 12 bases between them. CDR3 sequence (DNA): TGCGCCAGCAGCCAAGATCTGGGAGGCTACTCTGGAAACACCATATATTTT. Protein product: CASSQDLGGYSGNTIYF.

There are a few counts of this clone. This chain uses TRBV9 with TRBJ2-1; the match to TRBD2 covers 7 bases. Germline values: CDR1 SGDLS, CDR2 YYNGEE. CDR3 length: 14 residues. J gave up 6 bases and V 3 bases, and 6 bases lay outside the gene matches. The CDR3 loop reads CASSAEAGINEQFF. As DNA, the CDR3 is TGTGCCAGCAGCGCAGAAGCGGGGATCAATGAGCAGTTCTTC.

This clone was seen only once. This chain connects TRBV28 to TRBJ1-6; no reliable D call. Germline V gene sequence: CDR1 MDHEN, CDR2 SYDVKM. CDR3 length equals 15 residues. The V and J ends lost 3 bases and 7 bases respectively, with 13 bases between them. DNA for the CDR3: TGTGCCAGCAGTTTCTCTGACGCGGGCAATTCACCCCTCCACTTT. This translates into CASSFSDAGNSPLHF. Full variable domain (remainder filled in from reference TRBV28 and TRBJ1-6): DVKVTQSSRYLVKRTGEKVFLECVQDMDHENMFWYRQDPGLGLRLIYFSYDVKMKEKGDIPEGYSVSREKKERFSLILESASTNQTSMYLCASSFSDAGNSPLHFGNGTRLTVT.

The gene calls are TRBV10-3 and TRBJ1-6; D uncertain. Per germline, CDR1 ENHRY and CDR2 SYGVKD. V dropped 0 bases and J dropped 7 bases, with 13 bases sitting between them. The CDR3 loop spans 16 amino acids. Here the CDR3 DNA reads TGTGCCATCAGTGAGTCCTGGGGTGGGGAGAATTCACCCCTCCACTTT. Protein: CAISESWGGENSPLHF.

J is TRBJ2-1 and V is TRBV7-3; TRBD1 matches at 8 bases. CDR3 length: 17 amino acids. The V and J ends lost 0 bases and 6 bases, in that order; junction bases with no gene match: 10. Germline-derived CDR1 and CDR2 are SGHTA and FQGTGA. The CDR3 here is CASSLTGRGQVTNEQFF. The CDR3 DNA reads TGTGCCAGCAGCTTAACGGGGCGGGGACAGGTGACCAATGAGCAGTTCTTC.

The V and J genes are TRBV15 and TRBJ1-2, with 9 bases matching TRBD1. CDR3 length equals 13 residues. CDR1 LNHNV and CDR2 YYDKDF come from the germline V gene (reference sequence). V was clipped by 4 bases and J by 6 bases; unmatched bases: 3. The CDR3 DNA reads as TGTGCCACCAGCACTTGGACAGGGGATGGCTACACCTTC. As protein: CATSTWTGDGYTF.

This clone was seen only a few times. This chain joins TRBV5-6 and TRBJ1-6; TRBD1 matches at 11 bases. The CDR3 is made up of 16 amino acids. Per the germline V gene, CDR1 is SGHDT and CDR2 is YYEEEE. Trimming removed 3 bases from V and 14 bases from J; junction bases left unmatched: 13. The CDR3 nucleotides are TGTGCCAGCAGCTCAAGCCCGGGACAGGGGGGTCGGGCCCTCCACTTT. It is translated as CASSSSPGQGGRALHF.

The chain uses TRBV4-2 and TRBJ2-3; 8 nucleotides agree with TRBD2. Germline V gene lookup returns CDR1 LGHNA and CDR2 YNFKEQ. The V segment lost 3 bases and the J segment 5 bases; nucleotides outside the gene matches: 10. CDR3 length: 16 amino acids. CDR3 sequence (DNA): TGTGCCAGCAGCCAGGGTCGGGGGGGGCAGGGAGATACGCAGTATTTT. Residues: CASSQGRGGQGDTQYF.

This clone was picked up a small number of times. This chain joins TRBV7-2 and TRBJ2-1; perhaps TRBD1 as D (6 bases). In germline, CDR1 is SGHTA, CDR2 FQGNSA. The CDR3 consists of 11 residues. Trimming left V 5 bases short and J 7 bases short, with 6 bases between. DNA of the CDR3: TGTGCCAGCAGCGACAGGAATGAGCAGTTCTTC. Protein product: CASSDRNEQFF.

The V call is TRBV6-5, the J call TRBJ1-1; TRBD1 matches at 9 bases. This CDR3 is 15 amino acids long. Per germline, CDR1 MNHEY and CDR2 SVGAGI. V gave up 5 bases and J gave up 4 bases; unmatched junction bases: 8. CDR3 in DNA: TGTGCCAGCAGTCTTAGACAGGGGGTGAGCACTGAAGCTTTCTTT. Translating it yields CASSLRQGVSTEAFF.